This TCR beta chain is from a study of beta chain features in type 1 diabetes (dated by TCRdb to the late 2010s). As for the study more broadly: Mean age, gender distribution, total cell number and subset yield were not different between patients and healthy donors. A total of approximately 100,000,000 sorted cells were examined across all samples, and the number of cells per subset was strongly correlated with RNA yield. Regulatory and stem cell-like memory subsets were obtained from only 8 patients and roughly 8 healthy donors, while naive and central memory subsets were obtained from all 30 or so donors. The study compared the TCRB repertoires of sorted circulating CD4+ T cell subsets in recently diagnosed type 1 diabetes patients with those in matched healthy donors. Broader findings and caveats from the paper: Naive, central memory and regulatory TCRB repertoires appeared more similar among patients than among healthy donors. In all four CD4+ subsets, TCRB CDR3 length was moderately but significantly shorter in type 1 diabetes patients. Shorter templates might have been favored by PCR, but patient and control samples were amplified and corrected together, so both groups would have been affected equally by any skew. Because small numbers of individuals were included in the HLA sub-analyses, any influence of HLA type on TCRB rearrangement was left unresolved. Because cDNA was sequenced instead of genomic DNA, highly expressing activated cells could be over-represented, though the groups showed no difference in activation or CD3 levels. Patients with type 1 diabetes made fewer insertions and deleted more nucleotides at VDJ recombination sites, implying thymic rearrangement abnormalities.

The germline V gene (reference sequence) yields SGHAT for CDR1 and FQDESV for CDR2. The CDR3 runs 13 residues from the cysteine to the phenylalanine. Only the CDR3 part of the read is kept: 39 bases, read in frame from the first base. V lost 4 bases and J lost 4 bases; the stretch between them is 10 bases long. Each donor gave one peripheral blood draw, roughly 110 mL on average, collected into heparinised tubes. Using a panel that included CD45RO, CCR7, CD25, CD127, CD95 and CD27, naive, central memory, regulatory and stem cell-like memory CD4+ T cells were sorted on a BD FACSAria II. Purity was above 95% for every sorted population. PBMCs were isolated immediately by Lymphoprep density gradient centrifugation and stained directly without culture. Samples were stained and sorted in pairs, with one healthy donor and one patient per experiment, so that batch effects were minimized. The entire isolated RNA was reverse transcribed using the High Capacity cDNA Reverse Transcription Kit, and thus expressed TCRB transcripts were sequenced. Deep immunoSEQ sequencing was applied to naive, central memory and regulatory T cell samples, giving an average of about 3.57 million total reads per sample. Sorted cells were lysed in RLT buffer, and RNA was extracted using DNase-treated RNeasy Micro or Mini kits according to cell number. To prevent cross-contamination, every cell subset was processed on its own, while patient and healthy donor samples were processed together. TCRB sequences were amplified from cDNA with the immunoSEQ multiplex PCR, producing 87-bp fragments spanning the CDR3 region. Sequencing of the amplicons was performed on the Illumina HiSeq platform. From the authors' description of their analysis: Synthetic template baselines were used to correct PCR bias computationally, reads within Hamming distance 2 were collapsed together, and singletons that could not be merged were discarded. Reads were aligned against IMGT so that V, D and J genes, CDR3 length and insertions or deletions at six rearrangement sites could be assigned. Clonotype counts were normalized to sorted cell number within each subset before computing true diversity and Gini coefficients with the tcR R package. The overlap coefficient, calculated on TCRB nucleotide sequences, was used to measure repertoire sharing. TCRdb mirrors the immuneACCESS table, restricted to in-frame sequences. Some clones are absent from its copies; in checked studies, under half trace to an unresolved V gene, and the reason for the others is unknown. V and J calls and clone size are as listed in that table; D and trimming were resolved from the DNA. This sample lists around 200,000 clones; less than 15% were detected once. 0.62% of the sample is taken by the ten largest.

About this clone: No antigen is known for it. Base quality data are lacking; no much larger clone is found one base away.

Recombination connected TRBV11-1 to TRBJ2-5, and perhaps TRBD2 as D gene, on 6 matching bases. This clonotype was sampled from a woman between 18 and 29 years old in good health. What was sequenced was central memory CD4+ T cells from blood. The DNA sequence is TGTGCCAGCAGCTGGGGGGATACAGAGACCCAGTACTTC. It is translated as CASSWGDTETQYF.